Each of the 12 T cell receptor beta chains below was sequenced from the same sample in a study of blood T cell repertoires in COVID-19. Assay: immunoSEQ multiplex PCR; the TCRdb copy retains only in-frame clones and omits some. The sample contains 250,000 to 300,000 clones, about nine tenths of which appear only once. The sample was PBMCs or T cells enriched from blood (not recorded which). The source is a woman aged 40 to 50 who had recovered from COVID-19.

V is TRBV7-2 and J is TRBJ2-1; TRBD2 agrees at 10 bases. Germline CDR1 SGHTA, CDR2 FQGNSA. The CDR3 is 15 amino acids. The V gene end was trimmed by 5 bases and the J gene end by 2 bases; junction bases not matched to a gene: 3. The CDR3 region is CASSRSGGAYNEQFF. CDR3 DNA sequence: TGTGCCAGCAGCCGGAGCGGGGGGGCCTACAATGAGCAGTTCTTC.

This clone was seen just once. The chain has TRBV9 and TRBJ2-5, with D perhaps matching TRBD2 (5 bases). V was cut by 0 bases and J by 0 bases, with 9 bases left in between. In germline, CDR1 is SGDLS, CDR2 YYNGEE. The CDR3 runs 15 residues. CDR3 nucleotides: TGTGCCAGCAGCGTAGGGGCGGGCAACCAAGAGACCCAGTACTTC. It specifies CASSVGAGNQETQYF.

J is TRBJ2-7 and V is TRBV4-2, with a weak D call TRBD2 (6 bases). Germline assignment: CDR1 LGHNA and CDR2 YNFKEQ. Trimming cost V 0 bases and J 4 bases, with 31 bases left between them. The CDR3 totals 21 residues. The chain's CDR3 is CASSQDGDRDSFPPETYEQYF. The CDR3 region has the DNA TGTGCCAGCAGCCAAGATGGAGACCGGGACTCCTTCCCCCCGGAGACTTACGAGCAGTACTTC.

CDR3 bases: TGTGCCAGCAGCCTAATTGGCAGACCTAGCTCCTACAATGAGCAGTTCTTC. Residues: CASSLIGRPSSYNEQFF. J is TRBJ2-1 and V is TRBV11-2, with D uncertain. V was shortened by 5 bases and J by 0 bases, with 17 bases between the two germline ends. Germline V CDR1 and CDR2: SGHAT, FQNNGV. The CDR3 runs to 17 residues.

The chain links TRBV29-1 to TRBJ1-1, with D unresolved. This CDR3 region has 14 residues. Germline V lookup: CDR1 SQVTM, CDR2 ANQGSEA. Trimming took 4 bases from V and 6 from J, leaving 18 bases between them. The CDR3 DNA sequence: TGCAGCGTTGCCCTCCGGGCGGGGATCGCTGAAGCTTTCTTT. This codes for CSVALRAGIAEAFF.

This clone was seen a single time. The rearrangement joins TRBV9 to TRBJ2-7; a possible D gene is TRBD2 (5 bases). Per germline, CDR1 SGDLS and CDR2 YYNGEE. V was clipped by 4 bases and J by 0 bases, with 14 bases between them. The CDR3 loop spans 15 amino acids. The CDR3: CASSPRGPSSYEQYF. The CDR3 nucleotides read TGTGCCAGCAGCCCCCGAGGGCCGAGCTCCTACGAGCAGTACTTC. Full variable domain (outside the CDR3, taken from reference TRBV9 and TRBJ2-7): DSGVTQTPKHLITATGQRVTLRCSPRSGDLSVYWYQQSLDQGLQFLIQYYNGEERAKGNILERFSAQQFPDLHSELNLSSLELGDSALYFCASSPRGPSSYEQYFGPGTRLTVT.

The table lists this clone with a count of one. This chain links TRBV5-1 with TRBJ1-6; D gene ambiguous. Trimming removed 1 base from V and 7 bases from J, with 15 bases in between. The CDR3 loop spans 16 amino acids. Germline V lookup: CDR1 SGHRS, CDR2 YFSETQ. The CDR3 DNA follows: TGCGCCAGCAGCTTGACTGCCTTAGGAGGGAATTCACCCCTCCACTTT. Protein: CASSLTALGGNSPLHF.

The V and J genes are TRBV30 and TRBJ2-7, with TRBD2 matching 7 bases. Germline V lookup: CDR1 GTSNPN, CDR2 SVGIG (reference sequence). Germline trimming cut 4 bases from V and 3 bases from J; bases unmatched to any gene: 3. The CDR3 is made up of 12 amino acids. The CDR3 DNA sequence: TGTGCCTGGACGCCGGGGGGCTACGAGCAGTACTTC. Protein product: CAWTPGGYEQYF.

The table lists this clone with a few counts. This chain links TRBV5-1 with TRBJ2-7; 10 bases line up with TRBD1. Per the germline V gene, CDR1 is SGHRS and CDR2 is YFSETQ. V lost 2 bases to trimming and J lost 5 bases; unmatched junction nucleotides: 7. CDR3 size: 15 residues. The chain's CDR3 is CASSFSPGTGDEQYF. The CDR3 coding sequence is TGCGCCAGCAGCTTTTCTCCCGGGACAGGGGACGAGCAGTACTTC.

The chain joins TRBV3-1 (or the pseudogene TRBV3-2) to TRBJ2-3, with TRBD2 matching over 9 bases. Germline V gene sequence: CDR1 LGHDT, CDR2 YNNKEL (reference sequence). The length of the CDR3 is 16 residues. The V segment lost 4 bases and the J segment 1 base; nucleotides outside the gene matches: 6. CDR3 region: CASSRIAGARTDTQYF. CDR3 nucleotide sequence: TGTGCCAGCAGCCGGATAGCGGGAGCACGCACAGATACGCAGTATTTT.

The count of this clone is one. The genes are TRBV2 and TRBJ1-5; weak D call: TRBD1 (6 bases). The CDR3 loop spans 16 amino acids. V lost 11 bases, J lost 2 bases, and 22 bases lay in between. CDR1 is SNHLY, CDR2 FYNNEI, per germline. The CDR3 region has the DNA TGTGCCGGATCTCCTATTCGACAGGCTGGCAATCAGCCCCAGCATTTT. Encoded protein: CAGSPIRQAGNQPQHF.

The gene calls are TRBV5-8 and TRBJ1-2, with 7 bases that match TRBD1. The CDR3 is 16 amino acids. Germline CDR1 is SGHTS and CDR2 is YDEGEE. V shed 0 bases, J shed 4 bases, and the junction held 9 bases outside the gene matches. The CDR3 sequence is CASSLGRGFLSYGYTF. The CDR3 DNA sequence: TGTGCCAGCAGCTTGGGCAGGGGGTTTCTCTCCTATGGCTACACCTTC.